The subject of this entry is one T cell receptor beta chain. A quantity of about 0.5 to 1 ug RNA underwent reverse transcription using random hexamers. With immunoSEQ multiplex PCR, TCR beta CDR3 was amplified across 54 Vbeta and 13 Jbeta. TCRdb ran MiXCR on the immunoSEQ multiplex PCR reads and lists one entry per CDR3 protein. The profile shows 100,000 to 150,000 distinct CDR3 sequences, 90% to 95% of them singletons. The data were taken from a study of CD8 T cells in Susac syndrome. Study details: Blood was drawn from Susac syndrome patients while they were therapy-naive, on corticosteroids, or on intravenous immunoglobulin alone.

Each Susac syndrome patient had definite or probable disease by recently defined criteria. Negative isolation yielded the CD8+ and CD4+ T cells, while FACS enriched the TEMRA cells. V was cut by 4 bases and J by 4 bases, with 14 bases left in between. The CDR3 length is 15 residues. Sequences were obtained from CD8+ T cells from PBMCs. The V gene is TRBV12-3 or TRBV12-4, the J gene TRBJ1-5, with D hard to call. The origin of this receptor is a human donor with Susac syndrome. As DNA, the CDR3 is TGTGCCAGCAGTTCAAGCGGGATTCCTAATCAGCCCCAGCATTTT. Encoded protein: CASSSSGIPNQPQHF.